The following is a TCR beta chain sequence with its context. This sample was taken from a study of blood T cell repertoires in COVID-19. The wider study: COVID-19 samples from acute and convalescent phases originated in the United States, Italy and Spain. In each case, the material was cDNA or gDNA derived from T cells, B-cell-depleted T cells, or PBMCs.

V lost 1 base to trimming and J lost 1 base; unmatched junction nucleotides: 4. The CDR3 runs 17 residues. Looked up from germline, CDR1 is MGHRA and CDR2 is YSYEKL. Methods used by the authors: Reference gene primer amplification gave nucleated cell count estimates. Data came from immunoSEQ multiplex PCR; TCRdb stores just in-frame clones and leaves some out. D and trimming come from the DNA, and the V and J calls and clone size come from that table. The sample records fewer than 250,000 clones, around nine tenths being singletons. Sequencing was performed on peripheral blood. V gene TRBV4-1 combines with J gene TRBJ2-2; 9 nucleotides agree with TRBD2. This TCR came from a middle-aged man with acute or convalescent COVID-19. Written as DNA, the CDR3 is TGCGCCAGCAGCCAAGCTCAGCGGGGGGTGAACACCGGGGAGCTGTTTTTT. Its translation is CASSQAQRGVNTGELFF.